The 15 T cell receptor beta chains presented below share a single source sample, sequenced in a study of blood T cell repertoires in COVID-19. This table comes from immunoSEQ multiplex PCR, and its TCRdb copy is limited to in-frame clones, with some not included. Of about 240,000 clones in the sample, around 86% were seen once. Sequenced sample: peripheral blood. Source of these receptors: a woman between 70 and 85 years old with active or convalescent COVID-19.

The chain is built from TRBV15 and TRBJ2-2; possibly TRBD2 for D (5 bases). V dropped 0 bases and J dropped 3 bases, with 14 bases sitting between them. The V gene's germline CDR1 is LNHNV and CDR2 YYDKDF (reference sequence). CDR3 size: 17 residues. CDR3 residues: CATSRENRGIDTGELFF. CDR3 bases: TGTGCCACCAGCAGAGAGAACCGGGGAATAGACACCGGGGAGCTGTTTTTT.

This chain joins TRBV6-5 and TRBJ2-7; 7 bases map to TRBD1. This CDR3 has 15 residues. Per germline, CDR1 MNHEY and CDR2 SVGAGI. Trimming at V came to 5 bases and at J to 4 bases, leaving 11 bases not matched to a gene. The CDR3: CASSPLKGARYEQYF. The CDR3 DNA follows: TGTGCCAGCAGTCCCTTAAAGGGGGCTCGGTACGAGCAGTACTTC.

The rearrangement links TRBV5-1 to TRBJ1-4, with D maybe TRBD1 (6 bases). This CDR3 contains 13 residues. The ends were cut back, 6 bases at V and 3 bases at J, with 9 bases in the middle. Germline loops: CDR1 SGHRS, CDR2 YFSETQ. CDR3 in amino acids: CASTQGPNEKLFF. In nucleotides, the CDR3 is TGCGCCAGCACACAGGGCCCTAATGAAAAACTGTTTTTT.

This clone was seen more than once but under ten times. Other DNA sequences in the sample encode the same CDR3. This rearrangement joins TRBV7-9 to TRBJ2-7; 7 bases are a match to TRBD2. Per the germline V gene, CDR1 is SEHNR and CDR2 is FQNEAQ (reference sequence). This CDR3 has 14 residues. V was clipped by 8 bases and J by 2 bases; unmatched bases: 9. The CDR3 is CASSLTGTTYEQYF. In nucleotides, the CDR3 is TGTGCCAGCTCACTAACCGGGACTACCTACGAGCAGTACTTC.

The chain carries TRBV11-2 and TRBJ2-2; 8 bases are a match to TRBD2. The ends lost 5 bases at V and 6 bases at J; junction bases unmatched: 8. This CDR3 has 15 amino acids. Germline CDR1 is SGHAT and CDR2 is FQNNGV. CDR3 sequence reads: CASSQERGRAGELFF. The DNA for the CDR3 is TGTGCCAGCAGCCAAGAGCGGGGGAGGGCCGGGGAGCTGTTTTTT.

The chain has TRBV19 and TRBJ1-1; D call uncertain. In germline, CDR1 is LNHDA, CDR2 SQIVND (reference sequence). The CDR3 consists of 16 residues. Trimming cost V 8 bases and J 1 base, with 20 bases left between them. CDR3 in amino acids: CASSRRAARANTEAFF. The CDR3 region has the DNA TGTGCCAGTTCCCGGCGGGCAGCGAGAGCGAACACTGAAGCTTTCTTT.

Only a few counts were recorded for this clone. The genes are TRBV3-1 (or the pseudogene TRBV3-2) and TRBJ2-1; 9 bases map to TRBD1. Germline CDR1 and CDR2: LGHDT and YNNKEL (reference sequence). The CDR3 sequence is 16 residues long. With 6 bases clipped from V and 5 bases from J, the junction kept 11 bases outside the gene matches. The CDR3 is CASSLLLTGGHNEQFF. The CDR3 nucleotides read TGTGCCAGCAGTCTCCTACTGACAGGGGGGCACAATGAGCAGTTCTTC.

The CDR3 sequence: CASSPADSYGYTF. The CDR3 bases are TGCGCCAGCAGCCCCGCCGACAGTTATGGCTACACCTTC. The rearrangement links TRBV5-1 to TRBJ1-2; tentatively, D is TRBD1 (5 bases). Deletions cut 4 bases from V and 5 bases from J, with 12 bases between. This CDR3 region has 13 residues. Germline-derived CDR1 and CDR2 are SGHRS and YFSETQ. The variable domain in full, completed from reference TRBV5-1 and TRBJ1-2, reads KAGVTQTPRYLIKTRGQQVTLSCSPISGHRSVSWYQQTPGQGLQFLFEYFSETQRNKGNFPGRFSGRQFSNSRSEMNVSTLELGDSALYLCASSPADSYGYTFGSGTRLTVV.

This clone has a single count. The genes are TRBV18 and TRBJ1-6, with 8 bases fitting TRBD1. The CDR3 contains 16 residues. Germline V gives CDR1 KGHSH, CDR2 LQKENI. J lost 6 bases, V lost 0 bases, and 4 bases had no gene match. In nucleotides, the CDR3 is TGTGCCAGCTCACCACCTACAGGGGGGTTTAATTCACCCCTCCACTTT. Protein sequence: CASSPPTGGFNSPLHF.

This sequence joins TRBV14 and TRBJ1-5, with D perhaps TRBD1 (6 bases). V was clipped by 2 bases and J by 2 bases, with 22 bases between them. Germline lookup yields CDR1 SGHDN and CDR2 FVKESK. The length of the CDR3 is 19 residues. Written as DNA, the CDR3 is TGTGCCAGCAGCCAAAATCAACCAGGGGAGGGTATTGGCAATCAGCCCCAGCATTTT. As protein: CASSQNQPGEGIGNQPQHF.

The chain couples TRBV6-2 or TRBV6-3 to TRBJ2-3; a possible D gene is TRBD2 (6 bases). The CDR3 length is 14 residues. V lost 6 bases to trimming and J lost 7 bases, with 17 bases between them. Germline V gene lookup returns CDR1 MNHEY and CDR2 SVGEGT. CDR3 sequence: CASSKGTSLNTQYF. The DNA for the CDR3 is TGTGCCAGCAGCAAGGGTACTAGCTTAAATACGCAGTATTTT.

The chain joins TRBV2 to TRBJ1-4; no reliable D call. With 5 bases removed from V and 8 bases from J, the gap between germline ends came to 15 bases. The CDR3 runs 14 residues. CDR1 SNHLY and CDR2 FYNNEI come from the germline V gene. CDR3 DNA: TGTGCCAGCAGTTCGAGGACTAAGGGAGAAAAACTGTTTTTT. Protein: CASSSRTKGEKLFF.

The rearrangement joins TRBV9 to TRBJ1-6; weak D call: TRBD1 (6 bases). The V gene's germline CDR1 is SGDLS and CDR2 YYNGEE. The CDR3 extends over 16 amino acids. Trimming cost V 3 bases and J 6 bases, with 16 bases left between them. CDR3 loop: CASSGSGQPFNSPLHF. CDR3 DNA sequence: TGTGCCAGCAGCGGATCAGGACAGCCCTTTAATTCACCCCTCCACTTT. Variable domain in full (rest from reference TRBV9 and TRBJ1-6): DSGVTQTPKHLITATGQRVTLRCSPRSGDLSVYWYQQSLDQGLQFLIQYYNGEERAKGNILERFSAQQFPDLHSELNLSSLELGDSALYFCASSGSGQPFNSPLHFGNGTRLTVT.

The J gene is TRBJ2-7, the V gene TRBV10-2, with 7 bases identical to TRBD2. From germline, CDR1 is WSHSY and CDR2 SAAADI. The CDR3 contains 13 residues. V trimming: 6 bases; J trimming: 3 bases; junction bases outside the gene matches: 5. CDR3 sequence (DNA): TGCGCCAGCAGCGGGACTATTCGCTACGAGCAGTACTTC. It codes for CASSGTIRYEQYF.

The V and J genes are TRBV7-2 and TRBJ1-4; a weak D match, TRBD1 (5 bases). The CDR3 is 12 residues long. Germline V gives CDR1 SGHTA, CDR2 FQGNSA. Between the trimmed V and J ends, which lost 11 bases and 0 bases, there was a span of 7 bases. The CDR3 loop reads CASGATNEKLFF. The CDR3, as DNA: TGTGCCTCGGGGGCAACTAATGAAAAACTGTTTTTT.